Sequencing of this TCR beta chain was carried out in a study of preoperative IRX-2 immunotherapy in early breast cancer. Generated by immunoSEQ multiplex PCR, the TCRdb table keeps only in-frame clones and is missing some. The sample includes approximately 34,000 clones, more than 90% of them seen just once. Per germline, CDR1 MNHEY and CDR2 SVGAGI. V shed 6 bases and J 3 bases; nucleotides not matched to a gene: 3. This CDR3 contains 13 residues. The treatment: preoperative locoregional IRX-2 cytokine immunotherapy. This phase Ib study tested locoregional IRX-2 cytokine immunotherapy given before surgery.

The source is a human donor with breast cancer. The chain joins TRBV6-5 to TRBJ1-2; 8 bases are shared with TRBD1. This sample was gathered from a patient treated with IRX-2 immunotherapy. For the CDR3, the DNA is TGTGCCAGCAGGAGACAGGGGTACTATGGCTACACCTTC. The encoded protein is CASRRQGYYGYTF.